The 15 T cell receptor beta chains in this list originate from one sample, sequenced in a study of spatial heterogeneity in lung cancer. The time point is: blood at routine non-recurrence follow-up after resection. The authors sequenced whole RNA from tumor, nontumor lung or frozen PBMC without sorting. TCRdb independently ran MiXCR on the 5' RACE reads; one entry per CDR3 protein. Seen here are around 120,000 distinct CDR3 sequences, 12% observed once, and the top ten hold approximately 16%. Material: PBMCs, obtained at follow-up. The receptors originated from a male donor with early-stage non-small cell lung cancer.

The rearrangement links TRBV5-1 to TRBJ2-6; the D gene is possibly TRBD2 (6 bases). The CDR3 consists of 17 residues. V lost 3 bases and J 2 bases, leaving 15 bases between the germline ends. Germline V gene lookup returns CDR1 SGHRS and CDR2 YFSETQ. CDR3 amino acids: CASSSLSGRAGANVLTF. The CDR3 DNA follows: TGCGCCAGCAGCTCTTTGTCCGGGAGAGCTGGGGCCAACGTCCTGACTTTC. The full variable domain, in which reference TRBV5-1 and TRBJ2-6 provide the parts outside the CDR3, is KAGVTQTPRYLIKTRGQQVTLSCSPISGHRSVSWYQQTPGQGLQFLFEYFSETQRNKGNFPGRFSGRQFSNSRSEMNVSTLELGDSALYLCASSSLSGRAGANVLTFGAGSRLTVL.

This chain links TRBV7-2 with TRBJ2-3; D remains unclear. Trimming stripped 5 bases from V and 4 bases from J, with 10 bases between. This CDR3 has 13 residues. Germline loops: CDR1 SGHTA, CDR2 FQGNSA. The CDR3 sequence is CASSAHKADTQYF. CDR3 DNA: TGTGCCAGCAGCGCACACAAAGCAGATACGCAGTATTTT.

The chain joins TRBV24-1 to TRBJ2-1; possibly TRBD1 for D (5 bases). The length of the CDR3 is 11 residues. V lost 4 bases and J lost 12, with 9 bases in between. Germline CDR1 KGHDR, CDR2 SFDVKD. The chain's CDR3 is CATSEGLGQFF. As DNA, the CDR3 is TGTGCCACCAGTGAGGGGCTGGGGCAGTTCTTC.

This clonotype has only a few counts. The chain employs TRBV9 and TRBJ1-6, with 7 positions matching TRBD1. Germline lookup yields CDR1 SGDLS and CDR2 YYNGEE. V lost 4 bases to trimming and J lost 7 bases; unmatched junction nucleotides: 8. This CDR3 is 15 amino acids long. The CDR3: CASSYAGTANSPLHF. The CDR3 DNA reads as TGTGCCAGCAGCTACGCCGGGACAGCCAATTCACCCCTCCACTTT.

The CDR3 DNA sequence: TGCAGTCCCACATTAGGGGGAAAACTGTTTTTT. Amino acid sequence: CSPTLGGKLFF. V gene TRBV20-1 combines with J gene TRBJ1-4; maybe TRBD1 (6 bases). V gave up 8 bases and J gave up 10 bases, with 14 bases separating them. The CDR3 spans 11 residues. Per germline, CDR1 DFQATT and CDR2 SNEGSKA (reference sequence).

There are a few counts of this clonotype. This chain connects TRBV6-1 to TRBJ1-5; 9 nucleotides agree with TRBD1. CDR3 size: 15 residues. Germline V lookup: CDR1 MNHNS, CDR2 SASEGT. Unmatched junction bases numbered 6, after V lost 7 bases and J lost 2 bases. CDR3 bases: TGTGCCAGCAAACAGGGGGCGTTGGGCAATCAGCCCCAGCATTTT. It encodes CASKQGALGNQPQHF.

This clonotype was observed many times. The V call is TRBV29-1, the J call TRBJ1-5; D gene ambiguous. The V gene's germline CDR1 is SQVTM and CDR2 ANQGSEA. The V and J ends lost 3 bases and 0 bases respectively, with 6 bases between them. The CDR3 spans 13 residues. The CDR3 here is CSVEVDSNQPQHF. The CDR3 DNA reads TGCAGCGTTGAGGTAGATAGCAATCAGCCCCAGCATTTT. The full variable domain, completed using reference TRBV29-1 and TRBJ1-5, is SAVISQKPSRDICQRGTSLTIQCQVDSQVTMMFWYRQQPGQSLTLIATANQGSEATYESGFVIDKFPISRPNLTFSTLTVSNMSPEDSSIYLCSVEVDSNQPQHFGDGTRLSIL.

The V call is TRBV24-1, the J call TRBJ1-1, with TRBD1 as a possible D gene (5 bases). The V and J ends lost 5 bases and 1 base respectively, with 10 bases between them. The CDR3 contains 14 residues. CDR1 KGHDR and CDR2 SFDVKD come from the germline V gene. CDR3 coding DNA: TGTGCCACCAGTGGGGGCGAGAGGAACACTGAAGCTTTCTTT. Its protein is CATSGGERNTEAFF.

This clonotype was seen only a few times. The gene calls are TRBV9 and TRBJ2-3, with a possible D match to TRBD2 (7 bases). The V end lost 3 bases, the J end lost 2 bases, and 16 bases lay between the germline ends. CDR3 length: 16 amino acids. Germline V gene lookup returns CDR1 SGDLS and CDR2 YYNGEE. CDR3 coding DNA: TGTGCCAGCAGCGATGGGGGGGCTAGGGCCACAGATACGCAGTATTTT. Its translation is CASSDGGARATDTQYF.

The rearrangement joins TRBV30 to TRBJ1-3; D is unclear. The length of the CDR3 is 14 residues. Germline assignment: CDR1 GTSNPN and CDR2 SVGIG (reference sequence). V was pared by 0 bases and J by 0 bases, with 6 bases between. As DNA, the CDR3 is TGTGCCTGGAGTGTACGTCACTCTGGAAACACCATATATTTT. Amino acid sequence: CAWSVRHSGNTIYF.

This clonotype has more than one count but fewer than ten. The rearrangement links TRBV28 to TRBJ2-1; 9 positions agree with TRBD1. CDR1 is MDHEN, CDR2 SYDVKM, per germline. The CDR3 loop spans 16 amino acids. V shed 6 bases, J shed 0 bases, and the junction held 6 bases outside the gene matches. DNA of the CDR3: TGTGCCAGCAGCCCCGACAGGGGGGTCTCCTACAATGAGCAGTTCTTC. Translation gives CASSPDRGVSYNEQFF.

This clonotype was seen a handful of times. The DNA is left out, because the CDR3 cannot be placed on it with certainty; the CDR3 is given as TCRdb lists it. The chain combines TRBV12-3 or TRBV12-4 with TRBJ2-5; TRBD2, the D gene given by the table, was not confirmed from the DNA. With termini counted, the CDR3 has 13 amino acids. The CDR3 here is CASRDYFGETQYF.

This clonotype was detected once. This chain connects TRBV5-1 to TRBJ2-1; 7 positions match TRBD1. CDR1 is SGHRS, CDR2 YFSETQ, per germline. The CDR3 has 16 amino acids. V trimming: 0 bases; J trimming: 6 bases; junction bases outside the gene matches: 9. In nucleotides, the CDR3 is TGCGCCAGCAGCTTGGGGGGGACAGCCTACCCCAATGAGCAGTTCTTC. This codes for CASSLGGTAYPNEQFF.

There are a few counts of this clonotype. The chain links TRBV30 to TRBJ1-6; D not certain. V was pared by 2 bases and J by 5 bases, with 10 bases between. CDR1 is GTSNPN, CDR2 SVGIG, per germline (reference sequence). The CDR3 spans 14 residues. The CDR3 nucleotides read TGTGCCTGGAGTTGGGGAGGGAATAATTCACCCCTCCACTTT. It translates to CAWSWGGNNSPLHF.

The CDR3 coding sequence is TGCAGTGCTGAAAAGGAAAAACTGTTTTTT. Protein sequence: CSAEKEKLFF. The V and J genes are TRBV20-1 and TRBJ1-4; D not certain. V was shortened by 5 bases and J by 8 bases, with 6 bases between the two germline ends. The CDR3 has 10 amino acids. CDR1 is DFQATT and CDR2 is SNEGSKA in the germline V gene (reference sequence).